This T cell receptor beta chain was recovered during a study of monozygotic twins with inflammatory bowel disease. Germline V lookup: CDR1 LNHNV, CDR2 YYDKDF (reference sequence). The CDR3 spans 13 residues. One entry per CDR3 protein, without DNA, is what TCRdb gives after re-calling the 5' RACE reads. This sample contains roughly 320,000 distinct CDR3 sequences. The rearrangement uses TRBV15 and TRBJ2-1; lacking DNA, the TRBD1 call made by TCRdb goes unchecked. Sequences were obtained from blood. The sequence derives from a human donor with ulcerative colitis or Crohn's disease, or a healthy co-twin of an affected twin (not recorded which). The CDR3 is CATSAIQGFEQFF.